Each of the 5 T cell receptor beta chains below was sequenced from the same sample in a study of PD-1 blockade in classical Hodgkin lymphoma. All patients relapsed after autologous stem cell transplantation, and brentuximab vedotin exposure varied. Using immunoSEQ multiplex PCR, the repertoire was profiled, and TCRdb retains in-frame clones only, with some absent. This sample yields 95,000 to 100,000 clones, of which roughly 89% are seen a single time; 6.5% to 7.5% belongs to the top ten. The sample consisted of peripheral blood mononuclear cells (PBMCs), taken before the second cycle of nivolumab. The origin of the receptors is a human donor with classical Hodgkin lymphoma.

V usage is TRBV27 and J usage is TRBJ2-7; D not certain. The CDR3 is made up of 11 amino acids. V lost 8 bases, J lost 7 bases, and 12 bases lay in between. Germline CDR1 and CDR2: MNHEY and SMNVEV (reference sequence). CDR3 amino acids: CASGFSWEQYF. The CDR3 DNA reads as TGTGCCAGCGGGTTTTCCTGGGAGCAGTACTTC.

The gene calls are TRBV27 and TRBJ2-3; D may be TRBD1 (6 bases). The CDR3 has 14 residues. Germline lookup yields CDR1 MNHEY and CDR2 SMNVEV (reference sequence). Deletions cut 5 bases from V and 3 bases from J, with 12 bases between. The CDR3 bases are TGTGCCAGCAGTCCACAGGGTTTGACAGATACGCAGTATTTT. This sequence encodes CASSPQGLTDTQYF.

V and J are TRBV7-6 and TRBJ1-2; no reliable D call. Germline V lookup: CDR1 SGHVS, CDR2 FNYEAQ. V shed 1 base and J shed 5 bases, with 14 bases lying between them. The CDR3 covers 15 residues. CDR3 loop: CASSLEARPGYGYTF. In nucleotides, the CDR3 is TGTGCCAGCAGCTTAGAGGCCAGGCCCGGGTATGGCTACACCTTC.

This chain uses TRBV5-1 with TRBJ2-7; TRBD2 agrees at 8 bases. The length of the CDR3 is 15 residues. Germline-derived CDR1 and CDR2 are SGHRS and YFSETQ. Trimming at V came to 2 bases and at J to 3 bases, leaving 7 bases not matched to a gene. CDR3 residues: CASSLRDSGVYEQYF. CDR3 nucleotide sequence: TGCGCCAGCAGCTTAAGGGATAGCGGGGTCTACGAGCAGTACTTC.

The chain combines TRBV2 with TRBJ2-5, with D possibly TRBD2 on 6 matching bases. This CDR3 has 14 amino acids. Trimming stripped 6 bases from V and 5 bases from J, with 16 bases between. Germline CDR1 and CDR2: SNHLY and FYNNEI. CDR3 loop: CASSSPRGIETQYF. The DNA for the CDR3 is TGTGCCAGCAGCTCCCCCCGGGGGATCGAGACCCAGTACTTC.